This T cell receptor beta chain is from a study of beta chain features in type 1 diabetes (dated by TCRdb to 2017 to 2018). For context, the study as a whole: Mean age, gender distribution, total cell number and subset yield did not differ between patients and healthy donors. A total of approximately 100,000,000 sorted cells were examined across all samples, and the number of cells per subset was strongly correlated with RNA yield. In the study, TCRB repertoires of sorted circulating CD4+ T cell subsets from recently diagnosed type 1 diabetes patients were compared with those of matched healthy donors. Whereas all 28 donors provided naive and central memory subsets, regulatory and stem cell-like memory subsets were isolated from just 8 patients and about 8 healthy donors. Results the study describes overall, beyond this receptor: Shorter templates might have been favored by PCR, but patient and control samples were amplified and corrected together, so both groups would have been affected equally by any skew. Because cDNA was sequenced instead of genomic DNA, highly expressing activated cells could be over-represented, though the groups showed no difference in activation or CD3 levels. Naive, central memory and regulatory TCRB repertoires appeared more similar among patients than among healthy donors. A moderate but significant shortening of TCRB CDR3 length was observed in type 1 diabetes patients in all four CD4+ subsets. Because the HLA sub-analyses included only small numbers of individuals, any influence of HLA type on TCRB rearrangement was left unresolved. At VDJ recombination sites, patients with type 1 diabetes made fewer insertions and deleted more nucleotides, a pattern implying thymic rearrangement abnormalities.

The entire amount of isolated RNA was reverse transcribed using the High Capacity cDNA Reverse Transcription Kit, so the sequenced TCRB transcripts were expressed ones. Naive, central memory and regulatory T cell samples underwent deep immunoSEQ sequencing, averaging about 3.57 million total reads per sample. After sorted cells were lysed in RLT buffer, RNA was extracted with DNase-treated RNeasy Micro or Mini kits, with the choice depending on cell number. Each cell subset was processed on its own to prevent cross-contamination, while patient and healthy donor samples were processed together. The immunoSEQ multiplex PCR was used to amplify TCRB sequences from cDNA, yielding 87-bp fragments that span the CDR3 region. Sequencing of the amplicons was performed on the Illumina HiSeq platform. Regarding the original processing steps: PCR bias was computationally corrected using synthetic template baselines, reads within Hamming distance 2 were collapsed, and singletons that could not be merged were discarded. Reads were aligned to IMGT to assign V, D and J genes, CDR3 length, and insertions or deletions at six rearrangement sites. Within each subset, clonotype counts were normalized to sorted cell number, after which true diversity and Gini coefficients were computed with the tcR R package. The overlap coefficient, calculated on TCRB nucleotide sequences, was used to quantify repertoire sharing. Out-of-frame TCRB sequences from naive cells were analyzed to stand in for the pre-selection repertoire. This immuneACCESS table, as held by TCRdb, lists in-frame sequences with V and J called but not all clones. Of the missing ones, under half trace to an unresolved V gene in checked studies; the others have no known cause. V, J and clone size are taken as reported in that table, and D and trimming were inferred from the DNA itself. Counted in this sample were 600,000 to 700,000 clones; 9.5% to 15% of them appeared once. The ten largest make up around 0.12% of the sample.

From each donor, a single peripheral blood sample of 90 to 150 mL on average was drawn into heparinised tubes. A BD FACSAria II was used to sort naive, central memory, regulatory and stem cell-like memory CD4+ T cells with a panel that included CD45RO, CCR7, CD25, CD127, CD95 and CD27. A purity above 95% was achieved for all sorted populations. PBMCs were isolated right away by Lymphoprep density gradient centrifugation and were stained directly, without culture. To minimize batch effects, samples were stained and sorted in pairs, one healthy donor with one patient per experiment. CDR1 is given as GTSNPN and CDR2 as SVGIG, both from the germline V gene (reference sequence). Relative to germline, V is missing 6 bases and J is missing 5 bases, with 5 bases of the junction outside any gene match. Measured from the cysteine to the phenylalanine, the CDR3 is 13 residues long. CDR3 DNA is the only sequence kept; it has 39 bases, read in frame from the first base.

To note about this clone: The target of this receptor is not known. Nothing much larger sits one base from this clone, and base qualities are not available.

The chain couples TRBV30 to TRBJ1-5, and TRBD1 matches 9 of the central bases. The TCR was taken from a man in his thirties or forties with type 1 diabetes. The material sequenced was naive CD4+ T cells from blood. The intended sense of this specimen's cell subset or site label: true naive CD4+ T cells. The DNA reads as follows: TGTGCCTGTGAGGGACAGGGAGATCAGCCCCAGCATTTT. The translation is CACEGQGDQPQHF.